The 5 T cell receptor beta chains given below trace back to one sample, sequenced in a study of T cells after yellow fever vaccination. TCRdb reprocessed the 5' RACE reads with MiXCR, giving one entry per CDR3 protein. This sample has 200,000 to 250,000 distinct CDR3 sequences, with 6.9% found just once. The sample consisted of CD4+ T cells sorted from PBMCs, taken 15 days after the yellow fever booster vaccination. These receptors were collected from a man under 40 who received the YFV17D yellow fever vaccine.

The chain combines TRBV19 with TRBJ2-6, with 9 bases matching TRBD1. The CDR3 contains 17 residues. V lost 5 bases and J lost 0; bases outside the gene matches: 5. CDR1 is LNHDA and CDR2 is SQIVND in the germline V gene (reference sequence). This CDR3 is CASSLDRGGSGANVLTF. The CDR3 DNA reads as TGTGCCAGTAGTTTGGACAGGGGTGGCTCTGGGGCCAACGTCCTGACTTTC.

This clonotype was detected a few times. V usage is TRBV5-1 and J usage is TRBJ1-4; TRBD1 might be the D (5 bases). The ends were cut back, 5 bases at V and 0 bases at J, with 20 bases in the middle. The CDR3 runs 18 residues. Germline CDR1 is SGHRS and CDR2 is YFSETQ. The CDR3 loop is CASSWGGRGTATNEKLFF. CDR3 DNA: TGCGCCAGCAGTTGGGGGGGAAGAGGAACTGCAACTAATGAAAAACTGTTTTTT.

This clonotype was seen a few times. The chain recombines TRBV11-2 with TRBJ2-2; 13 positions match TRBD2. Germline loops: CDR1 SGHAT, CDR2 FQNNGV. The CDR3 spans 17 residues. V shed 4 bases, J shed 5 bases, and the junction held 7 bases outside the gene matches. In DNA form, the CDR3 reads TGTGCCAGCAGCTCATACGGACTAGCGGGAGTTACCGGGGAGCTGTTTTTT. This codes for CASSSYGLAGVTGELFF.

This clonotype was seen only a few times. Written as DNA, the CDR3 is TGTGCCAGCAGTTACAGCCAGGGCTCGTGGGAGACCCAGTACTTC. It translates to CASSYSQGSWETQYF. V gene TRBV6-5 combines with J gene TRBJ2-5; weak D call: TRBD1 (5 bases). V lost 2 bases, J lost 5 bases, and 15 bases lay in between. This CDR3 spans 15 amino acids. Germline CDR1 reads MNHEY; CDR2 reads SVGAGI.

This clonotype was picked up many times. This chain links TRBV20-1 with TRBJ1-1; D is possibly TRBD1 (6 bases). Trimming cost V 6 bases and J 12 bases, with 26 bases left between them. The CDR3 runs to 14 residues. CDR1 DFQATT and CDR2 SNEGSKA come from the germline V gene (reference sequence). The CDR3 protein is CSASSTSGYRESFF. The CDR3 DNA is TGCAGTGCCTCCTCTACCAGTGGATACAGGGAGTCTTTCTTT.